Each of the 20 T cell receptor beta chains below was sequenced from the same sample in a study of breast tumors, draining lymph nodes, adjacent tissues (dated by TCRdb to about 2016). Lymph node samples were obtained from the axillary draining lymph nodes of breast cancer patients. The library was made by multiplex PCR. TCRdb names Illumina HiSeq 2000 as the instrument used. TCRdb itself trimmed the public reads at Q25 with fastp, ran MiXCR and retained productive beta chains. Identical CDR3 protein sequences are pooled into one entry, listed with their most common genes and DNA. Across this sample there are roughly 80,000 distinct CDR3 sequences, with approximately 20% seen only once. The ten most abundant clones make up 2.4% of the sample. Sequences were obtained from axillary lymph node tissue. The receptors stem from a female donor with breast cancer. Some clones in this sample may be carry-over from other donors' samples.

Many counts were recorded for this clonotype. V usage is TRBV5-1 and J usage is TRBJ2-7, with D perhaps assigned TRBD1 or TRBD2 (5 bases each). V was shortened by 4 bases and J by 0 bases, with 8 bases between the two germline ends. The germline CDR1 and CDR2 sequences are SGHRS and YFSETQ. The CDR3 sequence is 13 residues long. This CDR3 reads CASSEGNSYEQYF. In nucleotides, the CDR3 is TGCGCCAGCAGCGAGGGGAACTCCTACGAGCAGTACTTC. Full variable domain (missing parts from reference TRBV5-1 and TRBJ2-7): KAGVTQTPRYLIKTRGQQVTLSCSPISGHRSVSWYQQTPGQGLQFLFEYFSETQRNKGNFPGRFSGRQFSNSRSEMNVSTLELGDSALYLCASSEGNSYEQYFGPGTRLTVT.

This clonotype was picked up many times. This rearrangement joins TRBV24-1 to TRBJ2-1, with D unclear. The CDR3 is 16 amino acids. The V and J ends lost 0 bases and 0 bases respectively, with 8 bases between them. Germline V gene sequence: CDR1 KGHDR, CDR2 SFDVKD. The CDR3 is CATSDLKASSYNEQFF. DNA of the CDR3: TGTGCCACCAGTGATTTGAAGGCGAGCTCCTACAATGAGCAGTTCTTC.

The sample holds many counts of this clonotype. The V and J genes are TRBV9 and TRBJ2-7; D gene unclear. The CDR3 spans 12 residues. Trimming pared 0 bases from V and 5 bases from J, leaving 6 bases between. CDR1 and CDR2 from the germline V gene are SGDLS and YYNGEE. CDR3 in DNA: TGTGCCAGCAGCGTAGATTTCGACGAGCAGTACTTC. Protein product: CASSVDFDEQYF. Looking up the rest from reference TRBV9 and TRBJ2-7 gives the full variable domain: DSGVTQTPKHLITATGQRVTLRCSPRSGDLSVYWYQQSLDQGLQFLIQYYNGEERAKGNILERFSAQQFPDLHSELNLSSLELGDSALYFCASSVDFDEQYFGPGTRLTVT.

In DNA, the CDR3 is TGCGCCAGCAGCCAAGGTGGGGGGGGAGATCTGACCCAGTACTTC. As protein: CASSQGGGGDLTQYF. This sequence joins TRBV4-1 and TRBJ2-5, with 7 nucleotides matching TRBD2. The CDR3 has 15 residues. V was pared by 1 base and J by 7 bases, with 9 bases of the junction left unmatched. Germline V gives CDR1 MGHRA, CDR2 YSYEKL.

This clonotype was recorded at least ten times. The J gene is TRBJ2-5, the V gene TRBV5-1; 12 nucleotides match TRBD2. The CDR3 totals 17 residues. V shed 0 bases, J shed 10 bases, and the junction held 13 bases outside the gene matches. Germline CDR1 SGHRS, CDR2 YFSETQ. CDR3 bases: TGCGCCAGCAGCTTGGGACTAGCGGGAGCCCAAGTTGAAGGCCAGTACTTC. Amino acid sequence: CASSLGLAGAQVEGQYF.

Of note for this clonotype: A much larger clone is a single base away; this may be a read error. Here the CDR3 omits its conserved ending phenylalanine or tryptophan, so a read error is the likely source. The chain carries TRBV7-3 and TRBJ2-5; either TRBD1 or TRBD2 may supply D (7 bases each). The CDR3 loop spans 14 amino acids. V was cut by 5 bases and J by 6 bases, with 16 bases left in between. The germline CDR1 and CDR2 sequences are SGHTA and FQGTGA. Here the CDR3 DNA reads TGTGCCAGCAGCCCTTCAGGGGGGGGAAAGACCCAGTACTCC. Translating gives CASSPSGGGKTQYS.

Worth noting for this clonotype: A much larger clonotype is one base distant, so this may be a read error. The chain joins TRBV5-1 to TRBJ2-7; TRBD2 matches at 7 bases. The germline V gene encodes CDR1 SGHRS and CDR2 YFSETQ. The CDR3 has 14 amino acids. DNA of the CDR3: TGCGCCGGCAGCCTGGGCGGCGGGAGACCCGAGCAGTACTTC. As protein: CAGSLGGGRPEQYF.

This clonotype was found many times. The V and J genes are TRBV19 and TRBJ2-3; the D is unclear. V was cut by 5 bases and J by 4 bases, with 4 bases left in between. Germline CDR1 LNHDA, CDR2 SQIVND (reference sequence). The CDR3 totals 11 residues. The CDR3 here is CASSAADTQYF. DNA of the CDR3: TGTGCCAGTAGTGCGGCAGATACGCAGTATTTT. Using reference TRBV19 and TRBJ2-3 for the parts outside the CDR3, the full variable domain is DGGITQSPKYLFRKEGQNVTLSCEQNLNHDAMYWYRQDPGQGLRLIYYSQIVNDFQKGDIAEGYSVSREKKESFPLTVTSAQKNPTAFYLCASSAADTQYFGPGTRLTVL.

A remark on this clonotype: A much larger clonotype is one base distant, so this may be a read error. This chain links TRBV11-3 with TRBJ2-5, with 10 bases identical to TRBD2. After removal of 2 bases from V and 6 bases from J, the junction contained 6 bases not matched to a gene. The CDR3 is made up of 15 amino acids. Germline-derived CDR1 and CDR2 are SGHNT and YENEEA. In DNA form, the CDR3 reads TGTGCCAGCAGCTTATCAGCGGGAGGGGCAAAGACCCAGTACTTC. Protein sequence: CASSLSAGGAKTQYF.

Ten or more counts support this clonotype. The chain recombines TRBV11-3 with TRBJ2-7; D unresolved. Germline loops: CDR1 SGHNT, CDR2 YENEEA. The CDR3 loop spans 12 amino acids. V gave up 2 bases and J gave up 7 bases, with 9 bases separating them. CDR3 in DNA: TGTGCCAGCAGCTTAATAACTGGAGAGCAGTACTTC. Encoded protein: CASSLITGEQYF.

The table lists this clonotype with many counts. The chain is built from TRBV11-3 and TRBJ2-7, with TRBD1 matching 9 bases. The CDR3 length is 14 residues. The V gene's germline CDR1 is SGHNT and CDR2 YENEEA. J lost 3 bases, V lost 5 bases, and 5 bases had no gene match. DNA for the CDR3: TGTGCCAGCAGCGGACACAGGGGGCTCTACGAGCAGTACTTC. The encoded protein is CASSGHRGLYEQYF. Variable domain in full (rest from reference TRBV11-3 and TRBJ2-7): EAGVVQSPRYKIIEKKQPVAFWCNPISGHNTLYWYLQNLGQGPELLIRYENEEAVDDSQLPKDRFSAERLKGVDSTLKIQPAELGDSAVYLCASSGHRGLYEQYFGPGTRLTVT.

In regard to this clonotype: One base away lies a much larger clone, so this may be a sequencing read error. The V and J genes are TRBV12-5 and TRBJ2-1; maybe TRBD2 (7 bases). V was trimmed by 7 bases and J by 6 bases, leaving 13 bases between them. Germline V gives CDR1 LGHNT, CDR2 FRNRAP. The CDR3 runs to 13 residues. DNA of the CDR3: TGTGCTAGTGCCCTCCGGGGGGCCAATGAGCAGTTCTTC. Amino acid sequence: CASALRGANEQFF.

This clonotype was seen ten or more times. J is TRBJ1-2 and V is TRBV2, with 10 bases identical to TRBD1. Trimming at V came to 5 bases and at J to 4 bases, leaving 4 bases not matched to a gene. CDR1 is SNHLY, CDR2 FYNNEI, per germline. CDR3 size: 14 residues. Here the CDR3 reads CASSQTGGSYGYTF. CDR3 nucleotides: TGTGCCAGCAGTCAGACAGGGGGCTCCTATGGCTACACCTTC.

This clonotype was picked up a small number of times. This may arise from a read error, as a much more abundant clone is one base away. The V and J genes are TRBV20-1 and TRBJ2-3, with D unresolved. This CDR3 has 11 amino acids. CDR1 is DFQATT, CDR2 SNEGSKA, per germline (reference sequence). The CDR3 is CSARVEDAQYF. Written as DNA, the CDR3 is TGCAGTGCTAGAGTGGAAGATGCGCAGTATTTT.

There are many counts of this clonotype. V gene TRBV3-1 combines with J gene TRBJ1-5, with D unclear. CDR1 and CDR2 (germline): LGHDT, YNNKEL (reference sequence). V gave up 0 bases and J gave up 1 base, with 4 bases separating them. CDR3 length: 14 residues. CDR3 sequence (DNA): TGTGCCAGCAGCCAAGACAAAAGCAATCAGCCCCAGCATTTT. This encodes CASSQDKSNQPQHF.

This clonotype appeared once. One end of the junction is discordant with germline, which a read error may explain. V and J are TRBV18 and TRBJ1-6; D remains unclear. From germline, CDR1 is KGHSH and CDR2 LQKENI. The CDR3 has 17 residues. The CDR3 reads CASPPRKASSYNSPLHF. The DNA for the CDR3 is TGTGCCAGCCCACCACGTAAAGCGAGCTCCTATAATTCACCCCTCCACTTT.

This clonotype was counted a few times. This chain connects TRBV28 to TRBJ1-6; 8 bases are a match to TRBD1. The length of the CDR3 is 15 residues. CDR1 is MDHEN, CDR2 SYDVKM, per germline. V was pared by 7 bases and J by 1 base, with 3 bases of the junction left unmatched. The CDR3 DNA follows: TGTGCCAGCAAGAGGACAGGGTCCTATAATTCACCCCTCCACTTT. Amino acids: CASKRTGSYNSPLHF.

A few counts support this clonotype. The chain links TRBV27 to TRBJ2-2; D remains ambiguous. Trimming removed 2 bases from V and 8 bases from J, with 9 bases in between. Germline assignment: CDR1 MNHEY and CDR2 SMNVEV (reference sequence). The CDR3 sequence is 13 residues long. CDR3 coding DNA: TGTGCCAGCAGTTTAGTCGGGCTGGGGGAGCTGTTTTTT. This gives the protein CASSLVGLGELFF.

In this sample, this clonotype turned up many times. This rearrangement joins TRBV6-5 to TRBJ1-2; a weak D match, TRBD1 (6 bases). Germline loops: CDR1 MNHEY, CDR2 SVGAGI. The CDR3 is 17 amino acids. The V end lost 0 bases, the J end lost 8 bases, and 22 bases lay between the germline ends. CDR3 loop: CASSYSRGQSLLGGYTF. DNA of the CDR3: TGTGCCAGCAGTTACTCGAGAGGACAGTCCCTTCTGGGGGGCTACACCTTC.

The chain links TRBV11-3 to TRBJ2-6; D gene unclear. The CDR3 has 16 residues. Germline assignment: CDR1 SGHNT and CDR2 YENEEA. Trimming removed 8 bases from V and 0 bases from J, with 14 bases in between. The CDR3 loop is CASGPRTDSGANVLTF. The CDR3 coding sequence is TGTGCCAGCGGCCCCAGGACGGACTCTGGGGCCAACGTCCTGACTTTC.